This TCR beta chain comes out of a study of tumor-infiltrating lymphocytes in primary liver carcinoma. Study-level background: Measuring roughly 4 to 10 cm across, the tumors were staged as T1-T3 N0M0. The number of productive TCRbeta reads per sample ranged from roughly 3.65 to 7.5 million and was similar across tissue types.

Germline V lookup: CDR1 SGHRS, CDR2 YFSETQ. Trimming shortened V by 10 bases and J by 11 bases, and 26 bases separated the two germline ends. CDR3 size: 14 residues. The input was approximately 500 ng total RNA; TCR beta cDNA was made from it with a constant-region primer. Amplification in three nested multiplex PCR rounds with slightly modified ARM-PCR gave rise to TCR beta libraries. TRBV1-TRBV30 forward primers paired with a C-beta reverse primer drove the first two PCR rounds, about 9 cycles each. TCRdb analysed the multiplex PCR reads with MiXCR anew, one entry per CDR3 protein. The sample records about 35,000 distinct CDR3 sequences, roughly 70% being singletons. Study results and caveats: Only around 8-25% of top clones occurred in all five tumor regions.

From unsorted bulk tissue weighing about 20-31 mg, DNA and RNA were co-extracted. Patients underwent resection of primary liver carcinoma. This clonotype was observed a handful of times. Its antigen remains unknown. Sample: liver tumor tissue from sampling region 4. Subset defined: tumor region T4, right-lateral pole. This receptor was obtained from a man aged 40-55 years with primary liver carcinoma and hepatitis B virus infection. This chain joins TRBV5-1 and TRBJ2-3; TRBD2 is a possible D gene (7 bases). The CDR3 DNA reads as TGCGCCGGCATGAGGGGGGGAAGCACAGGTATGCAGTATTTT. This sequence encodes CAGMRGGSTGMQYF.